This TCR beta chain is drawn from a study of read filtering for tumor transcriptome and immune sequencing. From roughly 0.4 ug of RNA, a library with molecular barcoded alpha/delta and beta/gamma adaptors was made. TCRdb called the reads again in MiXCR, with one record for every CDR3 protein. The sample holds about 62,000 distinct CDR3 sequences, about 19% seen once. Germline lookup yields CDR1 MNHEY and CDR2 SVGAGI. The V gene lost 0 bases and the J gene lost 6 bases, with 12 bases spanning the gap. The CDR3 spans 15 residues. This clonotype showed up many times. The rearrangement links TRBV6-5 to TRBJ1-5, with D possibly matching TRBD1 (6 bases). The receptor's source is a donor at least 40 years old with multiple myeloma. The sequenced material came from a population of CD138-negative cells sorted from bone marrow. CDR3 sequence reads: CASSYSQGLGQPQHF. As DNA, the CDR3 is TGTGCCAGCAGTTACTCACAGGGCCTAGGTCAGCCCCAGCATTTT.